The following is a T cell receptor (beta chain) sequence with its context. This CDR3 is built from 16 residues. Germline V gene data show CDR1 as SGHTA and CDR2 as FQGNSA. Between the trimmed V and J ends, which lost 4 bases and 3 bases, there was a span of 15 bases. This sample is part of a study of blood T cell repertoires in COVID-19. Whole-study context: Sites across the United States, Italy and Spain contributed samples from acute and convalescent COVID-19.

Authors' data handling: Cell counts per sample came from amplifying reference gene primers. TCRdb's copy holds only in-frame clones and misses some; the assay was immunoSEQ multiplex PCR. V, J and clone size reflect that table, while D and trimming were determined from the DNA. This sample carries under 75,000 clones, 85% to 90% of them seen once, and the ten largest clones take 18%. Sequenced: peripheral blood. The TCR was taken from a woman older than 75 with active COVID-19. The V gene is TRBV7-2, the J gene TRBJ1-4; D unclear. This CDR3 is CASSSSRGAANEKLFF. The CDR3 DNA follows: TGTGCCAGCAGCTCGAGCCGCGGCGCCGCTAATGAAAAACTGTTTTTT.